A selection of T cell receptor beta chains follows, all from one sample in a study of T cell repertoires in ileal Crohn's disease. Data came from immunoSEQ multiplex PCR; TCRdb stores just in-frame clones and leaves some out. The sample shows about 5,000 clones, 80% to 90% of them seen only once. The sequenced material came from ileal tissue. The receptors stem from an adult with Crohn's disease. Both conserved end residues are part of each CDR3. A D gene is named only where the DNA matches it firmly. Expanded clones get a size class; other rows say once, few or many, or leave the size out.

v_gene	d_gene	j_gene	abundance	CDR3aa	CDR3nt
TRBV6-1	.	TRBJ1-2	.	CASTPRGGGYTF	TGTGCCAGCACGCCGAGGGGAGGGGGCTACACCTTC
TRBV6-1	TRBD1	TRBJ2-7	large	CASRDSAYEQYF	TGTGCCAGCCGGGACAGCGCTTACGAGCAGTACTTC
TRBV5-1	TRBD1	TRBJ1-1	.	CASSLIAGGTEAFF	TGCGCCAGCAGCTTGATTGCAGGGGGCACTGAAGCTTTCTTT
TRBV2	TRBD2	TRBJ2-3	.	CSTSGDTDTQYF	TGTTCGACTAGCGGGGACACAGATACGCAGTATTTT
TRBV7-3	.	TRBJ2-1	.	CASSLWVGGHNEQFF	TGTGCCAGCAGCTTATGGGTTGGCGGGCACAATGAGCAGTTCTTC
TRBV28	.	TRBJ2-5	.	CASSLAGGAGTQYF	TGTGCCAGCAGTTTGGCCGGGGGTGCAGGGACCCAGTACTTC
TRBV10-2	TRBD2	TRBJ2-2	.	CASIPLAGGATGELFF	TGCGCCAGCATCCCACTAGCGGGGGGGGCTACCGGGGAGCTGTTTTTT
TRBV30	.	TRBJ2-5	.	CAWTGGETQYF	TGTGCCTGGACTGGAGGGGAGACCCAGTACTTC
TRBV5-1	TRBD1	TRBJ2-2	few	CARLRTGGAGELFF	TGCGCCCGTCTCCGGACAGGAGGAGCCGGGGAGCTGTTTTTT
TRBV5-1	.	TRBJ2-6	.	CASRREASGANVLTF	TGCGCCAGCAGGAGAGAGGCCTCTGGGGCCAACGTCCTGACTTTC
TRBV30	.	TRBJ1-6	.	CACTPQLADNSPLHF	TGTGCCTGTACCCCCCAGCTTGCGGATAATTCACCCCTCCACTTT
TRBV2	.	TRBJ1-1	.	CASRGEGAEAFF	TGTGCCAGCAGGGGTGAGGGCGCTGAAGCTTTCTTT
TRBV19	TRBD2	TRBJ2-3	.	CAVAKSGGQGTDTQYF	TGTGCTGTCGCCAAGAGCGGGGGCCAGGGCACAGATACGCAGTATTTT
TRBV4-3	.	TRBJ1-4	.	CASSQEPTGPIATNEKLFF	TGCGCCAGCAGCCAAGAACCGACAGGACCGATCGCGACTAATGAAAAACTGTTTTTT
TRBV11-2	.	TRBJ1-5	.	CASSLGPNQPQHF	TGTGCCAGCAGCTTAGGGCCGAATCAGCCCCAGCATTTT
TRBV6-1	TRBD1	TRBJ1-1	once	CASSRGLETEAFF	TGTGCCAGCAGCAGGGGGCTTGAAACTGAAGCTTTCTTT
TRBV29-1	TRBD2	TRBJ2-3	.	CSGTGLAPNPTDTQYF	TGCAGCGGGACCGGACTAGCCCCAAACCCAACAGATACGCAGTATTTT
TRBV9	.	TRBJ2-7	.	CASSVTDSYEQYF	TGTGCCAGCAGCGTAACAGATTCCTACGAGCAGTACTTC
TRBV6-6	.	TRBJ1-1	.	CASSYTGEAFF	TGTGCCAGCAGTTACACGGGTGAAGCTTTCTTT
TRBV5-1	TRBD2	TRBJ2-3	once	CASTSGGADTQYF	TGCGCCAGCACCAGCGGGGGGGCCGATACGCAGTATTTT
TRBV6-5	.	TRBJ2-7	.	CASRYNSDSSYEQYF	TGTGCCAGCAGATACAACTCAGACAGTTCCTACGAGCAGTACTTC
TRBV29-1	.	TRBJ1-2	.	CSVEERITGWGGYTF	TGCAGCGTTGAAGAAAGGATAACAGGGTGGGGTGGCTACACCTTC
TRBV12-5	.	TRBJ2-5	.	CASGLVNQGWTQYF	TGTGCTAGTGGTTTGGTAAACCAGGGATGGACCCAGTACTTC
TRBV7-2	.	TRBJ1-6	.	CASSLIRGDSPLHF	TGTGCCAGCAGCTTAATCAGGGGAGATTCACCCCTCCACTTT
TRBV5-1	.	TRBJ2-1	.	CASSLEMGNSYNEQFF	TGCGCCAGCAGCTTGGAGATGGGCAACTCCTACAATGAGCAGTTCTTC
TRBV6-6	.	TRBJ2-1	.	CASIPPGRLGNEQFF	TGTGCCAGCATCCCCCCCGGGAGATTGGGCAATGAGCAGTTCTTC
TRBV7-8	TRBD2	TRBJ2-3	.	CASSLAGANTDTQYF	TGTGCCAGCAGCCTAGCGGGGGCCAACACAGATACGCAGTATTTT
TRBV5-6	.	TRBJ1-5	.	CASSFSGFNQPQHF	TGTGCCAGCAGCTTCTCAGGTTTCAATCAGCCCCAGCATTTT
TRBV4-1	TRBD2	TRBJ2-7	.	CASSQRTSPFLGEQYF	TGCGCCAGCAGCCAACGGACTAGTCCCTTTTTGGGCGAGCAGTACTTC
TRBV6-5	TRBD1	TRBJ1-4	once	CASSARDRGEKLFF	TGTGCCAGCAGCGCCCGGGACAGGGGTGAAAAACTGTTTTTT
TRBV9	.	TRBJ2-3	.	CASSVVTGSSGDTQYF	TGTGCCAGCAGCGTAGTGACGGGGTCTTCCGGCGATACGCAGTATTTT
TRBV6-4	TRBD2	TRBJ2-1	.	CASSFQRGGVGEQFF	TGTGCCAGCAGTTTCCAGCGGGGGGGGGTTGGTGAGCAGTTCTTC
TRBV29-1	.	TRBJ1-1	.	CSVQGGPRPEAFF	TGCAGCGTGCAGGGAGGACCTCGCCCTGAAGCTTTCTTT
TRBV18	.	TRBJ2-3	.	CASSPPTRRGDTQYF	TGTGCCAGCTCACCACCGACTAGGCGGGGAGATACGCAGTATTTT
TRBV7-2	TRBD2	TRBJ2-2	.	CASSQRGGSGTGELFF	TGTGCCAGCAGCCAGCGGGGGGGCTCAGGAACCGGGGAGCTGTTTTTT
TRBV19	.	TRBJ1-5	.	CASSLDRLGITQHF	TGTGCCAGTAGCCTAGACAGGTTAGGGATTACCCAGCATTTT
TRBV7-3	.	TRBJ1-5	.	CASSPRRIHHSNQPQHF	TGTGCCAGCAGCCCCCGCAGAATTCATCATAGCAATCAGCCCCAGCATTTT
TRBV10-3	TRBD1	TRBJ1-2	.	CAISEQTEDRERNYGYTF	TGTGCCATCAGTGAGCAAACCGAGGACAGGGAACGAAACTATGGCTACACCTTC
TRBV30	.	TRBJ1-1	.	CAWGGHTDTEAFF	TGTGCCTGGGGAGGCCACACGGACACTGAAGCTTTCTTT
TRBV10-2	.	TRBJ1-6	.	CASSPNPRDLGYNSPLHF	TGCGCCAGCAGTCCTAACCCTCGGGATCTGGGATATAATTCACCCCTCCACTTT
TRBV9	.	TRBJ2-7	.	CASSVDGGSYEQYF	TGTGCCAGCAGCGTAGACGGGGGTAGCTACGAGCAGTACTTC
TRBV2	TRBD1	TRBJ1-4	.	CASSIQGFNEKLFF	TGTGCCAGCAGTATACAGGGGTTCAATGAAAAACTGTTTTTT
TRBV30	TRBD2	TRBJ2-1	.	CAWSRRGGWTGNEQFF	TGTGCCTGGAGTAGGCGGGGGGGATGGACAGGCAATGAGCAGTTCTTC
TRBV29-1	.	TRBJ1-1	.	CSVVGGAGNTEAFF	TGCAGCGTTGTCGGGGGGGCCGGGAACACTGAAGCTTTCTTT